Following are 18 T cell receptor beta chains from one sample sequenced in a study of T cell repertoires in cytomegalovirus infection. MiXCR was run by TCRdb on the reads, yielding one entry per CDR3 protein. The sample contains under 350,000 distinct CDR3 sequences, approximately 8.9% of which appear only once. Sample: PBMCs. The receptors come from a human donor in good health (CMV status not recorded). Some clones in this sample may be carry-over from other donors' samples.

In this sample, this clonotype turned up many times. The CDR3 region has the DNA TGCAGTGCTAGAGAACTGGGACAGGGGATTAATTCACCCCTCCACTTT. It specifies CSARELGQGINSPLHF. V is TRBV20-1 and J is TRBJ1-6; 10 bases align to TRBD1. Germline V gene data show CDR1 as DFQATT and CDR2 as SNEGSKA (reference sequence). The CDR3 runs 16 residues. Trimming at V came to 0 bases and at J to 6 bases, leaving 5 bases not matched to a gene.

This clonotype was counted at least ten times. The chain recombines TRBV7-2 with TRBJ1-1; D unresolved. The CDR3 has 13 amino acids. Germline values: CDR1 SGHTA, CDR2 FQGNSA. Deletions cut 5 bases from V and 0 bases from J, with 7 bases between. CDR3 region: CASSAQVNTEAFF. Here the CDR3 DNA reads TGTGCCAGCAGCGCCCAGGTGAACACTGAAGCTTTCTTT.

This clonotype has a count of ten or more. The rearrangement uses TRBV12-3 or TRBV12-4 and TRBJ2-7, with TRBD2 identical over 9 bases. V trimming: 3 bases; J trimming: 4 bases; junction bases outside the gene matches: 10. The CDR3 totals 16 residues. The CDR3 loop is CASSFGGASGEYEQYV. In DNA, the CDR3 is TGTGCCAGCAGTTTTGGCGGGGCTAGCGGGGAGTACGAGCAGTACGTC.

This clonotype has ten or more counts. The chain combines TRBV20-1 with TRBJ2-1, with D uncertain. Germline CDR1 and CDR2: DFQATT and SNEGSKA (reference sequence). V shed 0 bases and J shed 9 bases, with 6 bases lying between them. This CDR3 has 11 residues. The CDR3 loop is CSAREGPEQFF. The CDR3 nucleotides are TGCAGTGCTAGAGAAGGGCCTGAGCAGTTCTTC.

The table lists this clonotype with a few counts. This chain connects TRBV12-3 or TRBV12-4 to TRBJ1-1; D gene ambiguous. The CDR3 consists of 13 residues. The V and J ends lost 6 bases and 2 bases respectively, with 10 bases between them. The CDR3 region is CASRPRINTEAFF. The CDR3 DNA reads as TGTGCCAGCAGGCCGCGGATCAACACTGAAGCTTTCTTT.

This clonotype was picked up a small number of times. The chain is built from TRBV28 and TRBJ2-2; TRBD1 or TRBD2 may be the D gene (5 bases each). The CDR3 loop spans 17 amino acids. Trimming stripped 0 bases from V and 6 bases from J, with 17 bases between. From germline, CDR1 is MDHEN and CDR2 SYDVKM. Here the CDR3 reads CASSLWQGRSEAGELFF. The CDR3 DNA is TGTGCCAGCAGTTTATGGCAGGGACGCTCGGAGGCCGGGGAGCTGTTTTTT.

On this clonotype itself: Since a much larger clone is just one base distant, this may be a read error. This chain uses TRBV3-1 with TRBJ2-5, with 7 bases lining up with TRBD1. The V and J ends lost 4 bases and 4 bases, in that order; junction bases with no gene match: 12. CDR3 length: 16 residues. Germline V gives CDR1 LGHDT, CDR2 YNNKEL (reference sequence). The CDR3 loop is CASSLRTGRPRETQYF. CDR3 nucleotides: TGTGCCAGCAGCCTACGGACAGGCCGACCTCGAGAGACCCAGTACTTC.

This clonotype was counted between two and nine times. This chain links TRBV18 with TRBJ2-1; D remains ambiguous. This CDR3 is 11 amino acids long. V was clipped by 2 bases and J by 12 bases, with 8 bases between them. Germline loops: CDR1 KGHSH, CDR2 LQKENI. This CDR3 is CASSPSRGQFF. The CDR3, as DNA: TGTGCCAGCTCACCAAGCCGTGGGCAGTTCTTC.

This clonotype was detected only a few times. The rearrangement links TRBV20-1 to TRBJ2-1; maybe TRBD1 (5 bases). Trimming pared 4 bases from V and 0 bases from J, leaving 10 bases between. In germline, CDR1 is DFQATT, CDR2 SNEGSKA (reference sequence). This CDR3 has 14 amino acids. CDR3 nucleotides: TGCAGTGCTACACGACAGAGCTCCTACAATGAGCAGTTCTTC. It codes for CSATRQSSYNEQFF.

The sample holds many counts of this clonotype. This rearrangement joins TRBV11-2 to TRBJ1-1, with D uncertain. V was trimmed by 5 bases and J by 3 bases, leaving 10 bases between them. The CDR3 runs to 13 residues. The germline V gene encodes CDR1 SGHAT and CDR2 FQNNGV. CDR3 in amino acids: CASSIWEDTEAFF. The CDR3 DNA is TGTGCCAGCAGCATTTGGGAAGACACTGAAGCTTTCTTT.

This clonotype has a handful of counts. The V gene is TRBV7-2, the J gene TRBJ1-5, with TRBD1 matching over 7 bases. Losses at the gene ends were 1 base for V and 4 bases for J; bases not matched to a gene: 4. The length of the CDR3 is 15 residues. Germline loops: CDR1 SGHTA, CDR2 FQGNSA. In DNA, the CDR3 is TGTGCCAGCAGCTTAGGCGGGACAGATAATCAGCCCCAGCATTTT. Translating it yields CASSLGGTDNQPQHF.

The chain uses TRBV14 and TRBJ1-1; 9 bases match TRBD1. Per germline, CDR1 SGHDN and CDR2 FVKESK. The V segment lost 1 base and the J segment 12 bases; nucleotides outside the gene matches: 12. There are 15 residues in the CDR3. Here the CDR3 DNA reads TGTGCCAGCAGCCAAGTAGCCGGGACAGGGACCGAATCTTTCTTT. This translates into CASSQVAGTGTESFF.

This clonotype appeared many times. V gene TRBV9 combines with J gene TRBJ1-2, with a tentative D call TRBD1 (6 bases). The CDR3 extends over 13 amino acids. The germline V and J ends were trimmed by 0 bases and 7 bases, with 10 bases remaining between them. Germline V gene data show CDR1 as SGDLS and CDR2 as YYNGEE. CDR3 residues: CASSVVEQGGYTF. The CDR3 DNA reads TGTGCCAGCAGCGTAGTGGAACAGGGTGGCTACACCTTC.

This clonotype was counted at least ten times. V usage is TRBV7-2 and J usage is TRBJ2-7; D might be TRBD1 or TRBD2, each matching 5 bases. CDR1 is SGHTA, CDR2 FQGNSA, per germline. The CDR3 consists of 15 residues. Trimming took off 3 bases at V and 3 bases at J, with 15 bases between the two ends. The DNA of the CDR3 is TGTGCCAGCAGCTTGGGACCGTATATGAACTACGAGCAGTACGTC. Amino acids: CASSLGPYMNYEQYV.

This clonotype was detected ten times or more. The V gene is TRBV20-1, the J gene TRBJ2-7, with 9 positions matching TRBD1. Per germline, CDR1 DFQATT and CDR2 SNEGSKA (reference sequence). CDR3 length: 11 amino acids. Losses at the gene ends were 5 bases for V and 9 bases for J; bases not matched to a gene: 5. CDR3 DNA: TGCAGTGCTGCGGGACAGGGCGTGCAGTACGTC. Its translation: CSAAGQGVQYV.

Comment on this clonotype: One junction end does not reproduce the germline sequence, and a read error may be involved. The chain combines TRBV5-5 with TRBJ2-5, with TRBD1 identical over 7 bases. Per the germline V gene, CDR1 is SGHKS and CDR2 is YYEKEE (reference sequence). This CDR3 spans 14 amino acids. Written as DNA, the CDR3 is TGTGCCAGCAGCAGGGACAGCTTCCAACAGACCCAGTACTTC. Translating gives CASSRDSFQQTQYF.

This clonotype was recorded a few times. The chain employs TRBV20-1 and TRBJ1-1; D is undetermined. From germline, CDR1 is DFQATT and CDR2 SNEGSKA (reference sequence). This CDR3 spans 14 amino acids. V was shortened by 1 base and J by 5 bases, with 14 bases between the two germline ends. CDR3 protein: CSARVLGSWTEAFF. The CDR3, as DNA: TGCAGTGCTAGAGTCCTGGGGTCGTGGACTGAAGCTTTCTTT.

This clonotype was found many times. The J gene is TRBJ2-1, the V gene TRBV6-1, with a possible D match to TRBD2 (5 bases). The V end lost 5 bases, the J end lost 6 bases, and 14 bases lay between the germline ends. Germline V gene lookup returns CDR1 MNHNS and CDR2 SASEGT. The length of the CDR3 is 14 residues. CDR3 DNA: TGTGCCAGCAGTAACGGACTCGCAAGCAATGAGCAGTTCTTC. It translates to CASSNGLASNEQFF.